This T cell receptor beta chain was recovered during a study of T cells in Graves' hyperthyroidism and ophthalmopathy. Study observations and caveats: Ophthalmopathy was told apart from stable hyperthyroidism by a 13 V-J model. Before onset, ophthalmopathy was predicted by the model a median around 6 months earlier.

TCR beta CDR3 region amplification was performed from RNA transcripts. Researchers ran a first-round RT-PCR on the TCR CDR3 using the HTBI primer set. Each CDR3 protein gets one entry after TCRdb re-called the multiplex PCR reads with MiXCR. In the table there are hundreds of thousands of distinct CDR3 sequences, around 15% of which are singletons. Concerning this clonotype itself: Its antigen is not identified.

In making diagnoses, clinical symptoms, serum thyroxine and TRAb, thyroid ultrasound and orbital computed tomography were all used. The CDR3 is 14 amino acids. V lost 8 bases, J lost 6 bases, and 17 bases lay in between. This clonotype was sampled from a woman aged 18-35 years with Graves' hyperthyroidism. The sequenced material came from blood. This chain connects TRBV12-3 or TRBV12-4 to TRBJ2-1; D not resolved. The CDR3 DNA is TGTGCCAGCCCCCCCCGGCAATTCGCCAATGAGCAGTTCTTC. Translated, it gives CASPPRQFANEQFF.